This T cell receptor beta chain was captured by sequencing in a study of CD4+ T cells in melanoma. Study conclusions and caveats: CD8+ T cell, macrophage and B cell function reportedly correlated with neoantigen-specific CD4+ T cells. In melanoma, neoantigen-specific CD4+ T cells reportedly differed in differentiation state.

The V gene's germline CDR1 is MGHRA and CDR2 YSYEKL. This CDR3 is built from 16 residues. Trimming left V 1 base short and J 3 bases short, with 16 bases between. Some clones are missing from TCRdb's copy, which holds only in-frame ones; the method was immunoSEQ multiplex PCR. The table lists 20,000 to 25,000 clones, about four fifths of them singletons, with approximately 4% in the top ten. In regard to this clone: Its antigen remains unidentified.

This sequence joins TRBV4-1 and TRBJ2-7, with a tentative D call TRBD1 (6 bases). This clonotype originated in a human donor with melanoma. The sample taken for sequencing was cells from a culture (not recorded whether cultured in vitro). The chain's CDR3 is CASSQAAGTRDYEQYF. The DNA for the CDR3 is TGCGCCAGCAGCCAAGCAGCCGGGACACGTGACTACGAGCAGTACTTC.